This T cell receptor beta chain was captured by sequencing in a study of blood T cell repertoires in COVID-19. In its sample, this clone was seen once. The repertoire was sequenced with immunoSEQ multiplex PCR; TCRdb's copy has only in-frame clones and lacks some. The sample carries about 300,000 clones, approximately 90% recorded once. This CDR3 contains 11 residues. V shed 5 bases and J 12 bases; nucleotides not matched to a gene: 5. Per germline, CDR1 SNHLY and CDR2 FYNNEI. The clonotype comes from a young man who had recovered from COVID-19. The V call is TRBV2, the J call TRBJ1-2; 8 bases are a match to TRBD1. The sequenced material came from PBMCs or T cells enriched from blood (not recorded which). The CDR3 region is CASSTGQGNTF. The CDR3 nucleotides are TGTGCCAGCAGTACAGGACAGGGCAACACCTTC. Combining the CDR3 with reference TRBV2 and TRBJ1-2 gives the whole variable domain EPEVTQTPSHQVTQMGQEVILRCVPISNHLYFYWYRQILGQKVEFLVSFYNNEISEKSEIFDDQFSVERPDGSNFTLKIRSTKLEDSAMYFCASSTGQGNTFGSGTRLTVV.